This T cell receptor beta chain comes out of a study of human T cells and chemical hapten exposure. TCRdb reanalysed the RACE reads using MiXCR and keeps one entry per CDR3 protein. The data hold about 54,000 distinct CDR3 sequences, with about 10% observed a single time. Indicated time point: patch test 2, 6 weeks after DPC sensitization. Treatment defined: therapeutic diphenylcyclopropenone sensitization with weekly scalp DPC. Investigators collected blood before applying each patch test. This clonotype was detected ten times or more. Germline V gene sequence: CDR1 MNHEY, CDR2 SVGEGT. The length of the CDR3 is 14 residues. V was trimmed by 0 bases and J by 6 bases, leaving 12 bases between them.

The chain links TRBV6-2 or TRBV6-3 to TRBJ2-7, with D tentatively TRBD1 (6 bases). The input for sequencing was whole blood, taken in connection with sensitization to the hapten diphenylcyclopropenone (DPC). The receptor was derived from a woman in her 50s with alopecia areata. Some clones in this sample may be carry-over from other donors' samples. In DNA, the CDR3 is TGTGCCAGCAGTTACTCGCTCAGGGGCCGCGAGCAGTACTTC. The encoded protein is CASSYSLRGREQYF.